The 20 T cell receptor beta chains listed next were all sequenced from one sample in a study of T cell responses to AZD1222 COVID-19 vaccine. Sequencing was performed with immunoSEQ multiplex PCR; in TCRdb, only in-frame clones are kept and a portion is missing. Among about 130,000 clones listed, about 92% were seen once. Material: peripheral blood, obtained on day 0 of MenACWY control vaccination. The receptors derive from an adult in good health.

The rearrangement joins TRBV7-9 to TRBJ2-1, with D possibly TRBD2 on 6 matching bases. The CDR3 runs to 16 residues. Trimming removed 1 base at V and 0 bases at J, with 10 bases between. Looked up from germline, CDR1 is SEHNR and CDR2 is FQNEAQ (reference sequence). CDR3 DNA sequence: TGTGCCAGCAGCTTAGACTCGGGACTCTCCTACAATGAGCAGTTCTTC. Translation gives CASSLDSGLSYNEQFF.

The rearrangement joins TRBV3-1 (or the pseudogene TRBV3-2) to TRBJ2-3; D perhaps matches TRBD2 (5 bases). This CDR3 is 14 amino acids long. Trimming removed 4 bases at V and 5 bases at J, with 13 bases between. Germline V gene data show CDR1 as LGHDT and CDR2 as YNNKEL (reference sequence). The CDR3 DNA reads TGTGCCAGCAGCCTGAGCGAGGGTGGAGATACGCAGTATTTT. Amino acids: CASSLSEGGDTQYF.

The rearrangement links TRBV27 to TRBJ2-7; 9 nucleotides agree with TRBD2. The CDR3 is made up of 15 amino acids. Losses at the gene ends were 2 bases for V and 2 bases for J; bases not matched to a gene: 4. Germline-derived CDR1 and CDR2 are MNHEY and SMNVEV (reference sequence). CDR3 in amino acids: CASSLGLAGAYEQYF. The DNA of the CDR3 is TGTGCCAGCAGTTTAGGGTTAGCGGGAGCCTACGAGCAGTACTTC.

J is TRBJ2-1 and V is TRBV11-2; D not resolved. The length of the CDR3 is 11 residues. Looked up from germline, CDR1 is SGHAT and CDR2 is FQNNGV. V was trimmed by 2 bases and J by 7 bases, leaving 3 bases between them. As DNA, the CDR3 is TGTGCCAGCAGCTTAAGTAATGAGCAGTTCTTC. The encoded protein is CASSLSNEQFF.

The chain joins TRBV19 to TRBJ1-5; 7 nucleotides line up with TRBD1. Germline lookup yields CDR1 LNHDA and CDR2 SQIVND (reference sequence). After removal of 3 bases from V and 6 bases from J, the junction contained 2 bases not matched to a gene. The CDR3 extends over 13 amino acids. CDR3 amino acids: CASSIQGGQPQHF. CDR3 nucleotides: TGTGCCAGTAGTATCCAGGGGGGTCAGCCCCAGCATTTT.

This chain joins TRBV5-1 and TRBJ1-2, with D hard to call. Germline V CDR1 and CDR2: SGHRS, YFSETQ. V lost 0 bases and J 5 bases, leaving 14 bases between the germline ends. The CDR3 length is 15 residues. DNA of the CDR3: TGCGCCAGCAGCTTGGCCATAGGGCAGCAATATGGCTACACCTTC. Its translation is CASSLAIGQQYGYTF.

The rearrangement uses TRBV7-9 and TRBJ1-6; 8 bases match TRBD1. Trimming removed 5 bases from V and 7 bases from J; junction bases left unmatched: 7. The germline gives CDR1 SEHNR, CDR2 FQNEAQ (reference sequence). This CDR3 contains 15 residues. CDR3 sequence: CASSVASGGNSPLHF. The CDR3 bases are TGTGCCAGCAGCGTCGCCTCAGGGGGCAATTCACCCCTCCACTTT. The full variable domain, in which reference TRBV7-9 and TRBJ1-6 provide the parts outside the CDR3, is DTGVSQNPRHKITKRGQNVTFRCDPISEHNRLYWYRQTLGQGPEFLTYFQNEAQLEKSRLLSDRFSAERPKGSFSTLEIQRTEQGDSAMYLCASSVASGGNSPLHFGNGTRLTVT.

The V and J genes are TRBV5-1 and TRBJ1-1; 8 bases map to TRBD1. The J segment lost 4 bases and the V segment lost 4 bases, leaving 3 bases of the junction unmatched. Per the germline V gene, CDR1 is SGHRS and CDR2 is YFSETQ. The CDR3 contains 13 residues. In nucleotides, the CDR3 is TGCGCCAGCAGCGTGACAGGGGCCACTGAAGCTTTCTTT. This codes for CASSVTGATEAFF. Full variable domain (remainder filled in from reference TRBV5-1 and TRBJ1-1): KAGVTQTPRYLIKTRGQQVTLSCSPISGHRSVSWYQQTPGQGLQFLFEYFSETQRNKGNFPGRFSGRQFSNSRSEMNVSTLELGDSALYLCASSVTGATEAFFGQGTRLTVV.

This chain links TRBV11-2 with TRBJ1-6; possibly TRBD1 for D (6 bases). The germline V and J ends were trimmed by 5 bases and 7 bases, with 21 bases remaining between them. The CDR3 is made up of 17 amino acids. Germline V gene data show CDR1 as SGHAT and CDR2 as FQNNGV. DNA of the CDR3: TGTGCCAGCAGCCAAGGGGGGTTTGGGGACGGCAATTCACCCCTCCACTTT. As protein: CASSQGGFGDGNSPLHF.

The chain recombines TRBV30 with TRBJ2-4, with 11 bases aligning to TRBD2. CDR3 length: 21 residues. V lost 1 base to trimming and J lost 0 bases; unmatched junction nucleotides: 17. Per germline, CDR1 GTSNPN and CDR2 SVGIG (reference sequence). In nucleotides, the CDR3 is TGTGCCTGGAGTGCCCCGCCGGGACTAGCGGAGACATTCCTAGCCAAAAACATTCAGTACTTC. Protein product: CAWSAPPGLAETFLAKNIQYF.

The chain recombines TRBV19 with TRBJ1-2, with 9 bases lining up with TRBD1. The germline gives CDR1 LNHDA, CDR2 SQIVND (reference sequence). The CDR3 sequence is 15 residues long. The ends lost 5 bases at V and 7 bases at J; junction bases unmatched: 11. The CDR3 DNA sequence: TGTGCCAGTAGTTTCTCGGACAGGGGAGGTGGTGGCTACACCTTC. This gives the protein CASSFSDRGGGGYTF.

V is TRBV6-1 and J is TRBJ2-7, with TRBD1 matching 12 bases. Unmatched junction bases numbered 15, after V lost 2 bases and J lost 7 bases. The CDR3 length is 18 residues. CDR1 is MNHNS, CDR2 SASEGT, per germline. CDR3 bases: TGTGCCAGCAGTGAAAGCAGTGTGGGCGGGACAGGGGGCCAAGAGCAGTACTTC. Translated: CASSESSVGGTGGQEQYF.

The chain has TRBV2 and TRBJ1-4; D possibly corresponds to TRBD1 (6 bases). Trimming took 6 bases from V and 5 from J, leaving 13 bases between them. The CDR3 totals 14 residues. The germline V gene has CDR1 SNHLY and CDR2 FYNNEI. CDR3 region: CASRNGQTNEKLFF. CDR3 DNA sequence: TGTGCCAGCAGGAATGGACAGACCAATGAAAAACTGTTTTTT.

V gene TRBV6-2 or TRBV6-3 combines with J gene TRBJ1-1; D is uncertain. The CDR3 contains 12 residues. V lost 5 bases to trimming and J lost 6 bases, with 10 bases between them. Germline V lookup: CDR1 MNHEY, CDR2 SVGEGT. The CDR3 DNA is TGTGCCAGCAGTCTTACAGCATCTGAAGCTTTCTTT. It translates to CASSLTASEAFF.

The J gene is TRBJ2-1, the V gene TRBV15; 10 bases agree with TRBD2. This CDR3 has 15 residues. Germline lookup yields CDR1 LNHNV and CDR2 YYDKDF (reference sequence). The junction had 0 bases not matched to a gene; V was cut back by 1 base and J by 3 bases. CDR3 bases: TGTGCCACCAGCAGAGGACTAGCGGGCTACAATGAGCAGTTCTTC. Translation gives CATSRGLAGYNEQFF.

The count of this clone is one. The V and J genes are TRBV7-8 and TRBJ2-7; D not certain. V lost 3 bases and J lost 0, with 0 bases in between. Germline V gene data show CDR1 as SGHVS and CDR2 as FQNEAQ. This CDR3 has 11 amino acids. CDR3 protein: CASSFSYEQYF. The CDR3 DNA reads as TGTGCCAGCAGCTTCTCCTACGAGCAGTACTTC.

The CDR3 here is CASRPWENYGYTF. The DNA of the CDR3 is TGTGCCAGCAGGCCTTGGGAAAACTATGGCTACACCTTC. The V gene is TRBV27, the J gene TRBJ1-2; D remains ambiguous. The CDR3 runs 13 residues. Between the trimmed V and J ends, which lost 6 bases and 2 bases, there was a span of 10 bases. Germline CDR1 MNHEY, CDR2 SMNVEV (reference sequence).

V is TRBV28 and J is TRBJ1-1, with D tentatively TRBD1 (6 bases). The CDR3 sequence is 12 residues long. Germline values: CDR1 MDHEN, CDR2 SYDVKM. The V gene lost 7 bases and the J gene lost 3 bases, with 9 bases spanning the gap. The DNA of the CDR3 is TGTGCCAGCATGCAGGGGTACACTGAAGCTTTCTTT. Protein product: CASMQGYTEAFF.

This chain joins TRBV7-3 and TRBJ1-1; 9 bases fit TRBD1. V lost 8 bases to trimming and J lost 1 base; unmatched junction nucleotides: 2. CDR1 and CDR2 (germline): SGHTA, FQGTGA. The CDR3 spans 13 residues. The CDR3 sequence is CASAQGANTEAFF. In DNA form, the CDR3 reads TGTGCCAGCGCACAGGGGGCGAACACTGAAGCTTTCTTT.

The chain carries TRBV6-6 and TRBJ2-7; the D gene could be TRBD1 or TRBD2 (5 bases each). The CDR3 length is 13 residues. CDR1 MNHNY and CDR2 SVGAGI come from the germline V gene (reference sequence). V was shortened by 2 bases and J by 3 bases, with 8 bases between the two germline ends. Written as DNA, the CDR3 is TGTGCCAGCAGTTACGGGACGGGCTACGAGCAGTACGTC. It yields the protein CASSYGTGYEQYV.